A single sample is the source of the 20 T cell receptor beta chains below, sequenced in a study of blood T cell repertoires in COVID-19 (TCRdb year 2020). Libraries were built with the immunoSEQ multiplex PCR assay. TCRdb's version of the immuneACCESS table is confined to in-frame rearrangements and falls short of the full clone set. An unresolved V gene accounts for under half of the shortfall where checked; the remainder is of unknown origin. This sample comprises roughly 53,000 clones, about 70% of them detected only once. The top ten clonotypes cover around 20% of the sample. Sequencing was performed on peripheral blood. These receptors were collected from a man in his fifties or sixties with active or convalescent COVID-19.

This sequence joins TRBV6-4 and TRBJ1-6, with D tentatively TRBD1 (6 bases). V was clipped by 6 bases and J by 6 bases, with 9 bases between them. This CDR3 has 13 residues. Germline V gene lookup returns CDR1 MRHNA and CDR2 SNTAGT. This CDR3 reads CASRDSLNSPLHF. The CDR3, as DNA: TGTGCCAGCAGGGACAGCCTTAATTCACCCCTCCACTTT.

This chain connects TRBV11-2 to TRBJ2-3, with a weak D call TRBD2 (6 bases). CDR3 length: 15 amino acids. Trimming cost V 4 bases and J 1 base, with 12 bases left between them. CDR1 is SGHAT and CDR2 is FQNNGV in the germline V gene. CDR3 nucleotides: TGTGCCAGCAGCTGGCGGGACCGGGGCACAGATACGCAGTATTTT. Protein sequence: CASSWRDRGTDTQYF.

This chain links TRBV5-1 with TRBJ2-4; TRBD2 matches 8 bases. Germline V gene lookup returns CDR1 SGHRS and CDR2 YFSETQ. V was clipped by 4 bases and J by 9 bases; unmatched bases: 6. The CDR3 is 13 amino acids. The CDR3 nucleotides read TGCGCCAGCAGCAACGGACTAGCCAGCATTCAGTACTTC. Translation gives CASSNGLASIQYF.

This sequence joins TRBV2 and TRBJ2-3; maybe TRBD2 (7 bases). The V end lost 6 bases, the J end lost 4 bases, and 17 bases lay between the germline ends. Germline V gene data show CDR1 as SNHLY and CDR2 as FYNNEI. The CDR3 extends over 15 amino acids. The CDR3 sequence: CASSPDWGGPDTQYF. In DNA form, the CDR3 reads TGTGCCAGCAGCCCCGACTGGGGGGGGCCAGATACGCAGTATTTT.

The chain has TRBV27 and TRBJ2-5; no reliable D call. V gave up 5 bases and J gave up 1 base, with 8 bases separating them. The CDR3 extends over 13 amino acids. The germline CDR1 and CDR2 sequences are MNHEY and SMNVEV (reference sequence). The CDR3 is CASSPRLQETQYF. DNA of the CDR3: TGTGCCAGCAGTCCGCGCCTCCAAGAGACCCAGTACTTC.

This clone was detected many times. The genes are TRBV30 and TRBJ2-1; 9 nucleotides agree with TRBD2. The CDR3 has 18 residues. Germline assignment: CDR1 GTSNPN and CDR2 SVGIG (reference sequence). Germline trimming cut 1 base from V and 6 bases from J; bases unmatched to any gene: 16. CDR3 in amino acids: CAWSGAPTGTSLVNEQFF. CDR3 nucleotide sequence: TGTGCCTGGAGTGGCGCTCCTACCGGGACTAGCCTTGTCAATGAGCAGTTCTTC.

The chain couples TRBV5-1 to TRBJ1-1, with D possibly matching TRBD1 (5 bases). Trimming left V 5 bases short and J 4 bases short, with 12 bases between. The CDR3 is made up of 13 amino acids. CDR1 is SGHRS, CDR2 YFSETQ, per germline. CDR3 in amino acids: CASRHDSSTEAFF. Here the CDR3 DNA reads TGCGCCAGCAGGCACGACAGTTCCACTGAAGCTTTCTTT. Full variable domain (remainder filled in from reference TRBV5-1 and TRBJ1-1): KAGVTQTPRYLIKTRGQQVTLSCSPISGHRSVSWYQQTPGQGLQFLFEYFSETQRNKGNFPGRFSGRQFSNSRSEMNVSTLELGDSALYLCASRHDSSTEAFFGQGTRLTVV.

The chain recombines TRBV7-2 with TRBJ2-2; possibly TRBD2 for D (5 bases). The CDR3 extends over 13 amino acids. Germline values: CDR1 SGHTA, CDR2 FQGNSA. The V and J ends lost 0 bases and 7 bases respectively, with 6 bases between them. This chain's CDR3 is CASSLAGDGELFF. CDR3 coding DNA: TGTGCCAGCAGCTTAGCGGGAGACGGGGAGCTGTTTTTT. Full variable domain (outside the CDR3, taken from reference TRBV7-2 and TRBJ2-2): GAGVSQSPSNKVTEKGKDVELRCDPISGHTALYWYRQSLGQGLEFLIYFQGNSAPDKSGLPSDRFSAERTGGSVSTLTIQRTQQEDSAVYLCASSLAGDGELFFGEGSRLTVL.

The CDR3 loop is CASSLDPSGLYEQYF. In DNA, the CDR3 is TGCGCCAGCAGCTTGGACCCTAGCGGCCTCTACGAGCAGTACTTC. The chain has TRBV5-1 and TRBJ2-7; 7 bases align to TRBD2. This CDR3 has 15 amino acids. CDR1 and CDR2 (germline): SGHRS, YFSETQ. V gave up 0 bases and J gave up 3 bases; unmatched junction bases: 6.

V usage is TRBV19 and J usage is TRBJ1-2; D is unresolved. Germline CDR1 and CDR2: LNHDA and SQIVND (reference sequence). The V end was cut by 5 bases, the J end by 1 base, with 8 bases between. CDR3 length equals 13 residues. The CDR3 DNA reads as TGTGCCAGTAGTGACACAGATAACTATGGCTACACCTTC. Translated: CASSDTDNYGYTF.

This chain links TRBV10-3 with TRBJ1-2; D possibly corresponds to TRBD1 (6 bases). With 9 bases removed from V and 6 bases from J, the gap between germline ends came to 26 bases. This CDR3 spans 16 amino acids. CDR1 ENHRY and CDR2 SYGVKD come from the germline V gene. The CDR3 sequence is CAMATGSLPNYNGYTF. CDR3 nucleotide sequence: TGTGCCATGGCGACAGGCTCCCTCCCAAACTATAATGGCTACACCTTC.

This rearrangement joins TRBV7-2 to TRBJ2-5; weak D call: TRBD1 (6 bases). CDR3 length: 15 amino acids. V was shortened by 3 bases and J by 5 bases, with 16 bases between the two germline ends. Germline V lookup: CDR1 SGHTA, CDR2 FQGNSA. CDR3 loop: CASSFYQGLGETQYF. The CDR3 nucleotides read TGTGCCAGCAGCTTTTACCAGGGGCTTGGGGAGACCCAGTACTTC.

This chain uses TRBV15 with TRBJ1-6; D is undetermined. The CDR3 extends over 15 amino acids. V lost 3 bases and J 9 bases, leaving 15 bases between the germline ends. Germline V gives CDR1 LNHNV, CDR2 YYDKDF (reference sequence). Here the CDR3 DNA reads TGTGCCACCAGCAGTCAACTCACTCGGTTTTCACCCCTCCACTTT. This codes for CATSSQLTRFSPLHF. The complete variable domain, with remaining parts taken from reference TRBV15 and TRBJ1-6, reads DAMVIQNPRYQVTQFGKPVTLSCSQTLNHNVMYWYQQKSSQAPKLLFHYYDKDFNNEADTPDNFQSRRPNTSFCFLDIRSPGLGDTAMYLCATSSQLTRFSPLHFGNGTRLTVT.

The chain employs TRBV27 and TRBJ2-7, with TRBD2 matching over 8 bases. Germline CDR1 and CDR2: MNHEY and SMNVEV (reference sequence). This CDR3 spans 14 amino acids. V lost 5 bases to trimming and J lost 3 bases; unmatched junction nucleotides: 6. CDR3 sequence: CASSISGTSYEQYF. The CDR3 nucleotides are TGTGCCAGCAGTATTTCCGGGACTAGCTACGAGCAGTACTTC.

This chain links TRBV19 with TRBJ2-1, with D possibly matching TRBD2 (6 bases). The ends were cut back, 3 bases at V and 4 bases at J, with 13 bases in the middle. This CDR3 is built from 15 residues. Germline V gene sequence: CDR1 LNHDA, CDR2 SQIVND (reference sequence). The CDR3 protein is CASSMEGFTYNEQFF. The CDR3 nucleotides read TGTGCCAGTAGTATGGAGGGTTTTACGTACAATGAGCAGTTCTTC.

The chain combines TRBV5-6 with TRBJ2-4; 7 bases fit TRBD2. The ends lost 3 bases at V and 7 bases at J; junction bases unmatched: 16. CDR1 SGHDT and CDR2 YYEEEE come from the germline V gene. This CDR3 spans 17 amino acids. In nucleotides, the CDR3 is TGTGCCAGCAGCTCCCCCCTGACGGGGGGTGGTTGGAACATTCAGTACTTC. It codes for CASSSPLTGGGWNIQYF.

The chain combines TRBV6-1 with TRBJ2-2; weak D call: TRBD1 (5 bases). Trimming took off 0 bases at V and 7 bases at J, with 21 bases between the two ends. Germline values: CDR1 MNHNS, CDR2 SASEGT. The CDR3 totals 18 residues. The CDR3: CASSEARLRGAFIGELFF. The CDR3 DNA sequence: TGTGCCAGCAGTGAAGCTCGGTTAAGGGGCGCGTTCATCGGGGAGCTGTTTTTT.

The rearrangement uses TRBV19 and TRBJ2-3; TRBD2 matches 7 bases. Germline V gene sequence: CDR1 LNHDA, CDR2 SQIVND (reference sequence). After removal of 8 bases from V and 4 bases from J, the junction contained 9 bases not matched to a gene. The CDR3 runs to 14 residues. CDR3 protein: CASGAGGLADTQYF. The CDR3 DNA reads as TGTGCCAGTGGGGCCGGGGGGTTAGCAGATACGCAGTATTTT.

CDR3 residues: CASSEISPLHF. The DNA for the CDR3 is TGTGCCAGCAGTGAAATATCACCCCTCCACTTT. V gene TRBV6-1 combines with J gene TRBJ1-6; no reliable D call. This CDR3 comprises 11 residues. With 2 bases removed from V and 10 bases from J, the gap between germline ends came to 3 bases. Germline CDR1 reads MNHNS; CDR2 reads SASEGT.

The rearrangement joins TRBV5-1 to TRBJ2-1, with 9 positions matching TRBD1. Germline V gives CDR1 SGHRS, CDR2 YFSETQ. The length of the CDR3 is 15 residues. V dropped 4 bases and J dropped 6; count of bases not matched to a gene: 8. The CDR3 here is CASSVDRGYSNEQFF. The CDR3 bases are TGCGCCAGCAGCGTCGACAGGGGGTACTCCAATGAGCAGTTCTTC.